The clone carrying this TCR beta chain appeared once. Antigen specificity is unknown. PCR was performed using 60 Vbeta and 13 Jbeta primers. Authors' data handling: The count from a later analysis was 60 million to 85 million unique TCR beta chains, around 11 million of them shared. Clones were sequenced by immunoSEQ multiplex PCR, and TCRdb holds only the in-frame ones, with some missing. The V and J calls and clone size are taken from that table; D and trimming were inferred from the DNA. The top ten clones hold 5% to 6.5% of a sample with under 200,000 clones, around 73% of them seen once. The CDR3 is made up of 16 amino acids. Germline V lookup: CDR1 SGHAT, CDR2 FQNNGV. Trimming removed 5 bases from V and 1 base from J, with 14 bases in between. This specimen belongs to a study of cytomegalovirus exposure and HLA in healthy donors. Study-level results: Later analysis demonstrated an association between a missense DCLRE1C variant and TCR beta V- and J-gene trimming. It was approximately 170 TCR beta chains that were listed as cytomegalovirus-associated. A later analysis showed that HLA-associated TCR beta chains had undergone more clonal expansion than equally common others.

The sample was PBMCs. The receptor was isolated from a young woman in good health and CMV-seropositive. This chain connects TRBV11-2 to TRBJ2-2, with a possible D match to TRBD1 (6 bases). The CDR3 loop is CASSQRTAMNTGELFF. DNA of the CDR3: TGTGCCAGCAGCCAACGGACAGCAATGAACACCGGGGAGCTGTTTTTT.